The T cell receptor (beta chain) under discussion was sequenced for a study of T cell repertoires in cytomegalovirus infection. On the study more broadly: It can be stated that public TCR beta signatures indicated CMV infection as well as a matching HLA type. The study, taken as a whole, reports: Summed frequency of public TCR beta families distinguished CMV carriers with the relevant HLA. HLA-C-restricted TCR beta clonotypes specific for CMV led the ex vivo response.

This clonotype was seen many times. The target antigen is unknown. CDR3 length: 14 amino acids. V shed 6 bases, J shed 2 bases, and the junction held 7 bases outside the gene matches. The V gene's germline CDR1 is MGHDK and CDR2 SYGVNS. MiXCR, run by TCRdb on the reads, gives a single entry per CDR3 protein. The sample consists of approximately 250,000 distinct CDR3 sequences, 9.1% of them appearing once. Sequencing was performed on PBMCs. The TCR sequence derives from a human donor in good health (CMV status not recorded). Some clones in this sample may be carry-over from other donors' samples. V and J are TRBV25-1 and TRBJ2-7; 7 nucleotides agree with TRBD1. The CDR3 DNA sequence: TGTGCCAGCAGATATGACAGGGCTCCCTACGAGCAGTACTTC. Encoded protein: CASRYDRAPYEQYF.